This is a list of T cell receptor beta chains from one sample in a study of T cell changes during pregnancy in multiple sclerosis. This table comes from immunoSEQ multiplex PCR, and its TCRdb copy is limited to in-frame clones, with some not included. The sample includes tens of thousands of clones, roughly 93% of them seen just once. This specimen consisted of peripheral blood, obtained in the third trimester of pregnancy. These receptors all come from a female donor with multiple sclerosis, enrolled in a pregnancy study. CDR3s include the opening cysteine and the closing phenylalanine or tryptophan. A D gene is named only where the DNA matches it firmly. Not all rows give a size; the values are once, few, many and, for expanded clones, a class.

>NA|NA|TRBJ1-1|TRBV18
CASSPYQGSNTEAFF
TGTGCCAGCTCACCATATCAGGGGTCGAACACTGAAGCTTTCTTT
>NA|NA|TRBJ1-6|TRBV27
CASSLRGLNSPLHF
TGTGCCAGCAGTTTACGAGGTCTCAATTCACCCCTCCACTTT
>NA|TRBD1|TRBJ2-1|TRBV29-1
CSVGDRGSSYNEQFF
TGCAGCGTAGGAGACAGGGGTAGTTCCTACAATGAGCAGTTCTTC
>NA|NA|TRBJ2-3|TRBV30
CAWSLGADTQYF
TGTGCCTGGAGTCTGGGCGCAGATACGCAGTATTTT
>NA|NA|TRBJ1-2|TRBV25-1
CASSDGRYGYTF
TGTGCCAGCAGTGATGGCAGATATGGCTACACCTTC
>NA|NA|TRBJ1-2|TRBV6-1
CASSEASQDLRRGYTF
TGTGCCAGCAGTGAAGCGTCCCAGGATCTTAGAAGGGGCTACACCTTC
>NA|TRBD1|TRBJ2-5|TRBV10-3
CAISASTGGIETQYF
TGTGCCATCAGTGCCTCGACAGGGGGCATCGAGACCCAGTACTTC
>NA|TRBD1|TRBJ2-5|TRBV7-2
CASSPRQGRETQYF
TGTGCCAGCAGCCCCAGACAGGGAAGAGAGACCCAGTACTTC
>NA|TRBD2|TRBJ2-7|TRBV7-2
CASSLGRRGASFSYEQYF
TGTGCCAGCAGCTTGGGACGGCGGGGGGCCTCTTTCTCCTACGAGCAGTACTTC
>NA|NA|TRBJ1-5|TRBV19
CASSISRDQPQHF
TGTGCCAGTAGTATAAGCCGTGATCAGCCCCAGCATTTT
>NA|NA|TRBJ2-7|TRBV20-1
CSASSRYEQYF
TGCAGTGCTAGTTCGCGCTACGAGCAGTACTTC
>NA|NA|TRBJ2-1|TRBV27
CASSLQGYYNEQFF
TGTGCCAGCAGTTTGCAGGGGTACTACAATGAGCAGTTCTTC
>NA|NA|TRBJ1-5|TRBV6-1
CASSAGPRQPQHF
TGTGCCAGCAGTGCAGGGCCTCGGCAGCCCCAGCATTTT
>NA|NA|TRBJ1-6|TRBV30
CAWSVAGLNSPLHF
TGTGCCTGGAGTGTGGCGGGGTTAAATTCACCCCTCCACTTT
>NA|TRBD1|TRBJ1-5|TRBV4-1
CASSQSSQGAEGNQPQHF
TGCGCCAGCAGCCAAAGTTCTCAGGGGGCTGAGGGCAATCAGCCCCAGCATTTT
>NA|TRBD1|TRBJ1-3|TRBV30
CAWSGGQSSGNTIYF
TGTGCCTGGAGTGGGGGACAGAGTTCTGGAAACACCATATATTTT
>once|NA|TRBJ2-2|TRBV7-2
CASSLNRWGGNTGELFF
TGTGCCAGCAGCTTAAATCGTTGGGGCGGGAACACCGGGGAGCTGTTTTTT
>NA|NA|TRBJ1-2|TRBV5-6
CASSSLQTGYGYTF
TGTGCCAGCAGCTCGTTACAGACGGGGTATGGCTACACCTTC
>NA|TRBD1|TRBJ2-5|TRBV25-1
CASSEYPYRGPGGETQYF
TGTGCCAGCAGTGAATATCCCTACAGGGGGCCTGGGGGGGAGACCCAGTACTTC
>NA|TRBD1|TRBJ2-5|TRBV7-6
CASSLGQGSTQYF
TGTGCCAGCAGCTTAGGACAGGGTAGCACCCAGTACTTC
>NA|NA|TRBJ1-1|TRBV20-1
CSAETDAEAFF
TGCAGTGCGGAGACAGATGCTGAAGCTTTCTTT
>NA|TRBD2|TRBJ2-7|TRBV11-2
CASSFLAGRAYEQYF
TGTGCCAGCAGCTTCCTAGCGGGGAGGGCCTACGAGCAGTACTTC
>NA|NA|TRBJ1-1|TRBV6-5
CASKVSGEEAREAFF
TGTGCCAGCAAAGTGTCAGGGGAAGAAGCGCGTGAAGCTTTCTTT
>NA|NA|TRBJ2-7|TRBV7-9
CASSLWYDRDGDEQYF
TGTGCCAGCAGCTTATGGTATGATCGAGATGGTGACGAGCAGTACTTC
>NA|NA|TRBJ2-7|TRBV4-2
CASSQEPSHDYEQYF
TGTGCCAGCAGCCAAGAACCCAGTCACGACTACGAGCAGTACTTC
>NA|TRBD2|TRBJ2-7|TRBV27
CASSLGTSGGYEQYF
TGTGCCAGCAGTTTAGGGACTAGCGGGGGCTACGAGCAGTACTTC
>NA|NA|TRBJ1-3|TRBV2
CASSWGAFGNTIYF
TGTGCCAGCAGTTGGGGCGCATTTGGAAACACCATATATTTT
>NA|TRBD1|TRBJ1-2|TRBV5-1
CASSFLQGGYGYTF
TGCGCCAGCAGCTTTCTACAGGGGGGCTATGGCTACACCTTC
>NA|TRBD2|TRBJ2-5|TRBV4-3
CASSQDRGGWETQYF
TGCGCCAGCAGCCAAGATCGGGGGGGTTGGGAGACCCAGTACTTC
>NA|NA|TRBJ1-1|TRBV6-6
CASSYSEGMDTEAFF
TGTGCCAGCAGTTACTCGGAGGGGATGGACACTGAAGCTTTCTTT
>NA|TRBD1|TRBJ1-5|TRBV2
CASSERTGGDQPQHF
TGTGCCAGCAGTGAAAGGACAGGGGGCGATCAGCCCCAGCATTTT
>once|NA|TRBJ2-3|TRBV19
CASSIGVNTQYF
TGTGCCAGTAGTATAGGAGTTAATACGCAGTATTTT
>NA|NA|TRBJ2-3|TRBV5-1
CASSPQGGGADTQYF
TGCGCCAGCAGTCCCCAGGGAGGGGGGGCAGATACGCAGTATTTT
>NA|NA|TRBJ2-5|TRBV27
CASSLYGIPEGTQYF
TGTGCCAGCAGTTTATACGGGATCCCAGAAGGGACCCAGTACTTC
>NA|NA|TRBJ2-7|TRBV5-6
CASSLDRREQYF
TGTGCCAGCAGCTTGGACAGAAGGGAGCAGTACTTC
>NA|TRBD2|TRBJ2-3|TRBV5-8
CASSLVSGGSTDTQYF
TGTGCCAGCAGCTTGGTTTCGGGGGGGAGCACAGATACGCAGTATTTT
>NA|TRBD2|TRBJ2-5|TRBV28
CASSLGSGGTETQYF
TGTGCCAGCAGTTTGGGTAGCGGGGGAACGGAGACCCAGTACTTC
>NA|NA|TRBJ2-2|TRBV4-1
CASSLRVAGATGELFF
TGCGCCAGCAGCCTCCGGGTGGCAGGGGCTACCGGGGAGCTGTTTTTT
>NA|NA|TRBJ1-3|TRBV30
CAWSRGSGNTIYF
TGTGCCTGGAGTCGGGGGTCAGGAAACACCATATATTTT
>NA|NA|TRBJ1-1|TRBV5-1
CASSLGQANTEAFF
TGCGCCAGCAGCTTGGGACAGGCTAACACTGAAGCTTTCTTT